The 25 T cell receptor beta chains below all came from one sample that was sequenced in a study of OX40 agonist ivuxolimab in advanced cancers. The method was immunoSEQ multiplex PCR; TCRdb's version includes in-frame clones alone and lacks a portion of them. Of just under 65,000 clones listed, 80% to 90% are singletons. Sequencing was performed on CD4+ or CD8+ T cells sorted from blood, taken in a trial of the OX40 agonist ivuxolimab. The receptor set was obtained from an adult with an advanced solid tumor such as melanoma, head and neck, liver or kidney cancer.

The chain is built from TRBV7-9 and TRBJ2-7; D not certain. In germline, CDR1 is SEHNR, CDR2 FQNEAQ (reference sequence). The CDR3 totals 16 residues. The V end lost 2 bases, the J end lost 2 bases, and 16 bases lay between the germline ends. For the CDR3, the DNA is TGTGCCAGCAGCTTATCCCCCTCGGAGCCAGCCTACGAGCAGTACTTC. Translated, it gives CASSLSPSEPAYEQYF. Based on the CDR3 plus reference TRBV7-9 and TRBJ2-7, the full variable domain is DTGVSQNPRHKITKRGQNVTFRCDPISEHNRLYWYRQTLGQGPEFLTYFQNEAQLEKSRLLSDRFSAERPKGSFSTLEIQRTEQGDSAMYLCASSLSPSEPAYEQYFGPGTRLTVT.

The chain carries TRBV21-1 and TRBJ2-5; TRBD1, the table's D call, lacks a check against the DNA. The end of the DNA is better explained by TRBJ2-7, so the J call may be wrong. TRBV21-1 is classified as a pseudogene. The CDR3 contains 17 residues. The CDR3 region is CASSKGSRTGRSYEQYF. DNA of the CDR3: TGTGCCAGCAGCAAAGGATCCCGGACAGGGAGGTCCTACGAGCAGTACTTC.

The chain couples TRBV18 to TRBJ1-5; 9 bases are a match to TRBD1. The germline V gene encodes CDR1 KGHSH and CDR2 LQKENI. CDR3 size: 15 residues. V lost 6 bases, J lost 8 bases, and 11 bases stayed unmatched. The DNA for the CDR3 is TGTGCCAGCTCCCCGGGACAGGGTTCGGGTAAGCCCCAGCATTTT. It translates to CASSPGQGSGKPQHF.

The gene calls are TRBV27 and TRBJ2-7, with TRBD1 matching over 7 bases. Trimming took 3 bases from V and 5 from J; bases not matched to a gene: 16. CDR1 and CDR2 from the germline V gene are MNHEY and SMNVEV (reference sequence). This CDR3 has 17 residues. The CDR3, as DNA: TGTGCCAGCAGTTTGGCTGGAAGAGGGCCAGGGGGAAACGAGCAGTACTTC. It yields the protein CASSLAGRGPGGNEQYF.

CDR3 DNA sequence: TGTGCCAGCAGTTCGGCTACGGATGGCTACACCTTC. It encodes CASSSATDGYTF. This chain uses TRBV6-6 with TRBJ1-2; D is unclear. This CDR3 has 12 residues. Per germline, CDR1 MNHNY and CDR2 SVGAGI (reference sequence). The V end was cut by 4 bases, the J end by 6 bases, with 9 bases between.

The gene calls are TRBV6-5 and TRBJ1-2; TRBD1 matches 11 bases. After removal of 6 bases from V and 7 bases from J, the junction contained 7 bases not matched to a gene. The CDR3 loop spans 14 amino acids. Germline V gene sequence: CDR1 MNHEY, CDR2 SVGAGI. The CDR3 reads CASRTGTGGGGYTF. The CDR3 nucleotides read TGTGCCAGCAGGACAGGGACAGGGGGAGGTGGCTACACCTTC.

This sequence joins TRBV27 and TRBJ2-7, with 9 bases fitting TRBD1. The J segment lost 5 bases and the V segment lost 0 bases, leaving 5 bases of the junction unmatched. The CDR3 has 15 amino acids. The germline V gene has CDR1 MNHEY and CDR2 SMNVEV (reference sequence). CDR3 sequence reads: CASSLSDRGSDEQYF. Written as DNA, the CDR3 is TGTGCCAGCAGTTTATCGGACAGGGGATCGGACGAGCAGTACTTC.

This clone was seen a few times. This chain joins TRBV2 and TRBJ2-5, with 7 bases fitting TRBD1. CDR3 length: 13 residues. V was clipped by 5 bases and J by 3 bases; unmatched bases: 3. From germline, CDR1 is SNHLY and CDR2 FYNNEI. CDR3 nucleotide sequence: TGTGCCAGCAGTCGGGGACAGAAAGAGACCCAGTACTTC. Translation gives CASSRGQKETQYF.

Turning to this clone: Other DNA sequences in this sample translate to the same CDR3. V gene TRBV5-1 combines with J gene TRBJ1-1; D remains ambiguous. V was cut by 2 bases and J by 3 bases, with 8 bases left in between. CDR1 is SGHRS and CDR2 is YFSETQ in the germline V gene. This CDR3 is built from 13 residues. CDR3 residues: CASSFTSHTEAFF. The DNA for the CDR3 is TGCGCCAGCAGCTTTACCTCGCACACTGAAGCTTTCTTT.

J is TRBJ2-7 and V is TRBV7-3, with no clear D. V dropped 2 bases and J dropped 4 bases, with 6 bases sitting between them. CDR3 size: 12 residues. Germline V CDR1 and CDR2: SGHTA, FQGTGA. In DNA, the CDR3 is TGTGCCAGCAGCTTATGGAGTTACGAGCAGTACTTC. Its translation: CASSLWSYEQYF.

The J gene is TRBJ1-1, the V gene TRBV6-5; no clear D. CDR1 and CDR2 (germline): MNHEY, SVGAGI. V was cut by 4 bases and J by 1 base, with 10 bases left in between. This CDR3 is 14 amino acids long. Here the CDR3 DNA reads TGTGCCAGCAGTTGGTCACAGTCGAACACTGAAGCTTTCTTT. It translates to CASSWSQSNTEAFF.

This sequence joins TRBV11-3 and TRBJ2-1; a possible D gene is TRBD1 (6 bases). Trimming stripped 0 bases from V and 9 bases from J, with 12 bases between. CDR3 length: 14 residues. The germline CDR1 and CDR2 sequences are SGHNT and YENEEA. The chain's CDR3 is CASSLDPRGGEQFF. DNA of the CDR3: TGTGCCAGCAGCTTAGACCCCAGAGGGGGTGAGCAGTTCTTC.

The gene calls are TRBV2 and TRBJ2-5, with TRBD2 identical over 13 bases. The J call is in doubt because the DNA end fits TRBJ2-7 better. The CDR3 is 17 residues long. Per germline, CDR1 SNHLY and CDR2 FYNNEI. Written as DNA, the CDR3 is TGTGCCAGCAGGACCAAACATCGACTAGCGGGAGGCAACGAGCAGTACTTC. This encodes CASRTKHRLAGGNEQYF.

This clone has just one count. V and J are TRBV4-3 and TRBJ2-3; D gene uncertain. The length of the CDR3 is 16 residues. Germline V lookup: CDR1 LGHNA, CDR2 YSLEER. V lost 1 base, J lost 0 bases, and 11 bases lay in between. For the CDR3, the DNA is TGCGCCAGCAGCCAAGGATCGGACCCTAGCACAGATACGCAGTATTTT. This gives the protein CASSQGSDPSTDTQYF.

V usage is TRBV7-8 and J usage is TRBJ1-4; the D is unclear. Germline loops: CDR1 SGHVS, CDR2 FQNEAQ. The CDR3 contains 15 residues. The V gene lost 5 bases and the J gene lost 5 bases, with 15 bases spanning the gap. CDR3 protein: CASSPGEGLNEKLFF. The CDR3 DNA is TGTGCCAGCAGCCCGGGAGAAGGCCTCAATGAAAAACTGTTTTTT.

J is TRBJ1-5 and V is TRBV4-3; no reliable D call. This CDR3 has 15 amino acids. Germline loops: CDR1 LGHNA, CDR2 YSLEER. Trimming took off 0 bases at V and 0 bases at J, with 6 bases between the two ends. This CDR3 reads CASSQEYTSNQPQHF. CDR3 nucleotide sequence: TGCGCCAGCAGCCAAGAATATACTAGCAATCAGCCCCAGCATTTT.

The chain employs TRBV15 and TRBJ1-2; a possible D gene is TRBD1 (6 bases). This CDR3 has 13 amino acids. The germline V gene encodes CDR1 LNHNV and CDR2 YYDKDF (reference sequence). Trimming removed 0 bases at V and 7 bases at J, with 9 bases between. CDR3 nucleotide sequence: TGTGCCACCAGCAGAGATGTCAGGGGTGGCTACACCTTC. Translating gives CATSRDVRGGYTF.

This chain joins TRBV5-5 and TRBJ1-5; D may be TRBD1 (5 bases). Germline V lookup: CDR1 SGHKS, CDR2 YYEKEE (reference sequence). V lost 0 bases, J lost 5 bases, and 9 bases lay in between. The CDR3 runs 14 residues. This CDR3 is CASSLAQGDQPQHF. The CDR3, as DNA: TGTGCCAGCAGCTTGGCGCAGGGAGATCAGCCCCAGCATTTT.

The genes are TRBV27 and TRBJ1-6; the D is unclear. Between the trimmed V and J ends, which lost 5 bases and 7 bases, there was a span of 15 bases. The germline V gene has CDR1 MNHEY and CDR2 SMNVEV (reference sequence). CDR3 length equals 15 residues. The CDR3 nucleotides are TGTGCCAGCAGTGCGGTTGAGGGTGAGAATTCACCCCTCCACTTT. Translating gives CASSAVEGENSPLHF.

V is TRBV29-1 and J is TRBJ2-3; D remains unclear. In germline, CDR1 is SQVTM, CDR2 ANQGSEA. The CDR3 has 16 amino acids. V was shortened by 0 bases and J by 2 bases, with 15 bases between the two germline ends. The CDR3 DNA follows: TGCAGCGTTGAAGACGAAAAGGGAATTCTCACAGATACGCAGTATTTT. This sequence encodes CSVEDEKGILTDTQYF.

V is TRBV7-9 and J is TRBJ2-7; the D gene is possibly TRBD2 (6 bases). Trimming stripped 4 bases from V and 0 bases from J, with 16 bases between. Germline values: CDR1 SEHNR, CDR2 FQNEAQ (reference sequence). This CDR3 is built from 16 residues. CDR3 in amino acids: CASSSAWLASSYEQYF. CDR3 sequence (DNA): TGTGCCAGCAGCTCGGCCTGGCTAGCGAGCTCCTACGAGCAGTACTTC.

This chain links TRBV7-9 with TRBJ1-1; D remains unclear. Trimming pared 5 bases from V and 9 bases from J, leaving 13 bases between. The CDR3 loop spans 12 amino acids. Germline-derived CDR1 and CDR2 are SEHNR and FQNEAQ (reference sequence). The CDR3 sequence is CASSPKTIQAFF. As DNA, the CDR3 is TGTGCCAGCAGCCCAAAGACAATTCAAGCTTTCTTT.

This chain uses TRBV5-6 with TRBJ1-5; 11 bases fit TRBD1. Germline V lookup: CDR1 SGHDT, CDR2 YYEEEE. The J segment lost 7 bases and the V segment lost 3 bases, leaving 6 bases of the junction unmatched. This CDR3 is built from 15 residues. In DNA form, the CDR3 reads TGTGCCAGCAGCTCGGGACAGGGGGTTAACCAGCCCCAGCATTTT. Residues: CASSSGQGVNQPQHF.

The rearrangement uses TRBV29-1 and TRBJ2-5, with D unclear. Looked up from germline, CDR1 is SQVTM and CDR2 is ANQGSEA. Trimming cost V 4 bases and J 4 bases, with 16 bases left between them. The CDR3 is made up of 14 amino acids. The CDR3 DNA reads TGCAGCGTTGTTTTTTTTAGATTGGGAGAGACCCAGTACTTC. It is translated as CSVVFFRLGETQYF.

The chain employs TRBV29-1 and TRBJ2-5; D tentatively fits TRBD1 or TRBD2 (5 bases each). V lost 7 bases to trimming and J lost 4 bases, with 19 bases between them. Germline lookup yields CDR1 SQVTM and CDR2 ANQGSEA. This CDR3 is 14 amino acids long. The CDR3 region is CSAPTGRGGETQYF. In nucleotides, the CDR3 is TGCAGCGCACCAACAGGTAGAGGAGGAGAGACCCAGTACTTC.